The rows below give T cell receptor beta chains drawn from one sample of a study of blood T cell repertoires in COVID-19. This table comes from immunoSEQ multiplex PCR, and its TCRdb copy is limited to in-frame clones, with some not included. Here the sample spans hundreds of thousands of clones, roughly nine tenths being singletons. Sample: PBMCs or T cells enriched from blood (not recorded which). The origin of the receptors is a woman in her forties or fifties in a cohort exposed to, infected with or recovered from COVID-19 (not recorded which). Each CDR3 is given with its conserved first and last residue.

J gene,V gene,CDR3 protein
TRBJ2-2,TRBV7-9,CASSLGQGNTGELFF
TRBJ1-1,TRBV4-3,CASSQGGSNAEAFF
TRBJ2-2,TRBV18,CASSPRTGTSGNTGELFF
TRBJ2-5,TRBV10-3,CATNRDRVSQETQYF
TRBJ1-5,TRBV5-1,CASSLSGNSNQPQHF
TRBJ1-5,TRBV5-6,CASSLFIGGGNQPQHF
TRBJ1-1,TRBV5-6,CASSLAVLGNTEAFF
TRBJ1-2,TRBV9,CASSVTDTVNYGYTF
TRBJ1-6,TRBV18,CASSPVQTGLQSSYNSPLHF
TRBJ2-7,TRBV18,CASSSRDSGEQYF
TRBJ1-5,TRBV19,CASSIVGVGNQPQHF
TRBJ2-2,TRBV7-2,CASSLFWGDTGELFF
TRBJ1-1,TRBV28,CASSLSGNTEAFF
TRBJ1-2,TRBV30,CAWRLVGGYTF
TRBJ2-4,TRBV7-9,CASRGDGSAKNIQYF
TRBJ2-1,TRBV29-1,CSVEIMWTRYNEQFF
TRBJ2-3,TRBV5-1,CASSGGAASTDTQYF
TRBJ2-1,TRBV5-1,CASSFTGGDAYNEQFF
TRBJ1-6,TRBV2,CASTTGGYNSPLHF
TRBJ2-3,TRBV7-2,CASSSPPPGTGGRDTQYF
TRBJ1-3,TRBV4-1,CASSQDGGGSGNTIYF
TRBJ2-4,TRBV3-1/TRBV3-2,CASSQVAGGVNIQYF
TRBJ1-5,TRBV2,CASSEEGGQPQHF
TRBJ2-1,TRBV7-2,CASSLSPKRGSYNEQFF
TRBJ1-6,TRBV2,CAGRLDLPLHF
TRBJ2-2,TRBV18,CASSKDDSAITGELFF
TRBJ1-2,TRBV7-3,CASSLTSGTGGFDGYTF
TRBJ2-7,TRBV4-2,CASSPSGGLYEQYF
TRBJ1-2,TRBV28,CASSAGAPSYGYTF
TRBJ2-2,TRBV11-2,CASSLQPAVTGELFF
TRBJ2-3,TRBV5-5,CASSLKGASTDTQYF
TRBJ2-3,TRBV9,CASSIRDRGGDTQYF
TRBJ1-5,TRBV14,CASSHEIYSNQPQHF
TRBJ1-2,TRBV7-2,CASSSTGQYGYTF
TRBJ2-1,TRBV5-8,CASSLLSEQFF
TRBJ1-2,TRBV9,CASSVEPESNYGYTF
TRBJ1-6,TRBV7-2,CASSLTATGGGVKSPLHF
TRBJ1-3,TRBV30,CAWSASYTSGNTIYF
TRBJ2-3,TRBV4-3,CASSQGGPDTQYF
TRBJ1-1,TRBV29-1,CSAYSTGTGGKGDTEAFF
TRBJ1-2,TRBV3-1/TRBV3-2,CASSQGGLGGYTF